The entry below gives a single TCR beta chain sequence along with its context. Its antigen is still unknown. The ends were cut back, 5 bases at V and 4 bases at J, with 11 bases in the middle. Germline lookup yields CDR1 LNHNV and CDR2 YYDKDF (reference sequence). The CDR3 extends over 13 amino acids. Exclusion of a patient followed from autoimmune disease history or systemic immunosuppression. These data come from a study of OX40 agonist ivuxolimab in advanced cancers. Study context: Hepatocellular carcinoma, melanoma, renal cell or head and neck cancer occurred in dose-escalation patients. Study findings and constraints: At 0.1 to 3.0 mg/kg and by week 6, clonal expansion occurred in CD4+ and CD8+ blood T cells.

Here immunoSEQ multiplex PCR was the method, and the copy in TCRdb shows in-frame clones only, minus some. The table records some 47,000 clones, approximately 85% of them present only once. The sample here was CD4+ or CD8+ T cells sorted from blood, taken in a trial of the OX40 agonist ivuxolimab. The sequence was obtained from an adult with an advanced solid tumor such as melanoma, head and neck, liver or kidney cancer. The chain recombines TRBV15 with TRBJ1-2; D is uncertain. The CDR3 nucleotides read TGTGCCACCAGCCGGCCAGGCGGCTATGGCTACACCTTC. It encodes CATSRPGGYGYTF.